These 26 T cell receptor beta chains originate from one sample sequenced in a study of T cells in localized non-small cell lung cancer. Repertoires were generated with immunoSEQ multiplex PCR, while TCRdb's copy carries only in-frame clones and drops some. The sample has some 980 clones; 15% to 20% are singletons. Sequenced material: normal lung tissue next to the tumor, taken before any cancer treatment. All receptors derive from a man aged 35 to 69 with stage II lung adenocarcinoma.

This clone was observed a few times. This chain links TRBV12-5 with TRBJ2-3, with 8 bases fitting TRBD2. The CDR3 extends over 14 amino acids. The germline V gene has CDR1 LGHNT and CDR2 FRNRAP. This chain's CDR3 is CASLNREGEDTQYF. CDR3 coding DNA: TGTGCCAGCCTAAACCGGGAGGGCGAAGATACGCAGTATTTT.

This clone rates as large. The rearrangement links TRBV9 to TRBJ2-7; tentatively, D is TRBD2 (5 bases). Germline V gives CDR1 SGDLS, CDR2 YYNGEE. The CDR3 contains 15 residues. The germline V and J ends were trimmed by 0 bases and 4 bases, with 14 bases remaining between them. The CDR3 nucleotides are TGTGCCAGCAGCGTAGGGGAAAGCGGCATATACGAGCAGTACTTC. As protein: CASSVGESGIYEQYF. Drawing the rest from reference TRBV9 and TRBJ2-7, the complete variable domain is DSGVTQTPKHLITATGQRVTLRCSPRSGDLSVYWYQQSLDQGLQFLIQYYNGEERAKGNILERFSAQQFPDLHSELNLSSLELGDSALYFCASSVGESGIYEQYFGPGTRLTVT.

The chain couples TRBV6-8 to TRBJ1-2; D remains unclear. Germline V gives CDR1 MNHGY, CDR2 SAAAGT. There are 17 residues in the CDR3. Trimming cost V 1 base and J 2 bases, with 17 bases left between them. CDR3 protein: CASSYLGPTSPNYGYTF. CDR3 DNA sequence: TGTGCCAGCAGTTACTTGGGTCCGACGTCTCCAAACTATGGCTACACCTTC.

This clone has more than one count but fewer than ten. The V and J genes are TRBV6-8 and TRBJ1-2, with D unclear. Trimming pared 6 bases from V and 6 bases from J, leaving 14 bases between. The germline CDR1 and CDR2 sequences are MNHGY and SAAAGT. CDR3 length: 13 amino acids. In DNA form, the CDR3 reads TGTGCCAGCAGGTTCGGGCTTCCCCATGGCTACACCTTC. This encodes CASRFGLPHGYTF.

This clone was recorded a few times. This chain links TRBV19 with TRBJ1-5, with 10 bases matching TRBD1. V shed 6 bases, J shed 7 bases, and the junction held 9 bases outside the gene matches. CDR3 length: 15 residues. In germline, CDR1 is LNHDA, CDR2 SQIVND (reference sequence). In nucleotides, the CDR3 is TGTGCCAGTAGGACCGGGACAGGGGTGGGACAGCCCCAGCATTTT. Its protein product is CASRTGTGVGQPQHF.

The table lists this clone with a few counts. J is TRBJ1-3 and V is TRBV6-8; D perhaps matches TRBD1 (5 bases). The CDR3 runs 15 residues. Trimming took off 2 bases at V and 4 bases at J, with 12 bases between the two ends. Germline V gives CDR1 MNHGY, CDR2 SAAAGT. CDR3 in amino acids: CASSYRGAAGNTIYF. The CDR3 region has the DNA TGTGCCAGCAGTTACCGCGGGGCGGCCGGAAACACCATATATTTT.

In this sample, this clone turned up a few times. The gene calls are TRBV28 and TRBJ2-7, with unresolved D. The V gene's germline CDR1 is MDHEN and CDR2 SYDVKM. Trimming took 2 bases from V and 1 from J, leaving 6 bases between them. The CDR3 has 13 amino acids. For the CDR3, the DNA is TGTGCCAGCAGTTTAAACCCTTCCTACGAGCAGTACTTC. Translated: CASSLNPSYEQYF. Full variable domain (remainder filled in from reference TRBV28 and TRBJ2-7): DVKVTQSSRYLVKRTGEKVFLECVQDMDHENMFWYRQDPGLGLRLIYFSYDVKMKEKGDIPEGYSVSREKKERFSLILESASTNQTSMYLCASSLNPSYEQYFGPGTRLTVT.

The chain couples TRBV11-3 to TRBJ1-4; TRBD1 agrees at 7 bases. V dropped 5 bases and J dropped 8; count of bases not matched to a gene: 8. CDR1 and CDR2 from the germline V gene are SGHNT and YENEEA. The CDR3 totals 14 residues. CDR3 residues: CASSRGQASEKLFF. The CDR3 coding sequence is TGTGCCAGCAGCCGCGGACAGGCCAGCGAAAAACTGTTTTTT.

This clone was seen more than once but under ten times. CDR3 bases: TGCGCCAGCAGCCAAGATCTACTAGCGTCTAGCTATGAGCAGTTCTTC. It translates to CASSQDLLASSYEQFF. J is TRBJ2-1 and V is TRBV4-1; 7 bases map to TRBD2. This CDR3 is 16 amino acids long. The J segment lost 8 bases and the V segment lost 0 bases, leaving 10 bases of the junction unmatched. Germline V gene lookup returns CDR1 MGHRA and CDR2 YSYEKL.

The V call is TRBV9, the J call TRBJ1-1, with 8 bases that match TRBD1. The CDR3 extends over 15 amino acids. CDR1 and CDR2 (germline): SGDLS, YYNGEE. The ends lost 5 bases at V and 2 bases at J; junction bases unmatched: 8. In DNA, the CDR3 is TGTGCCAGCAGTGAAGGGACAGGACTTAACACTGAAGCTTTCTTT. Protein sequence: CASSEGTGLNTEAFF. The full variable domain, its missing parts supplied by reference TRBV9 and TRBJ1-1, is DSGVTQTPKHLITATGQRVTLRCSPRSGDLSVYWYQQSLDQGLQFLIQYYNGEERAKGNILERFSAQQFPDLHSELNLSSLELGDSALYFCASSEGTGLNTEAFFGQGTRLTVV.

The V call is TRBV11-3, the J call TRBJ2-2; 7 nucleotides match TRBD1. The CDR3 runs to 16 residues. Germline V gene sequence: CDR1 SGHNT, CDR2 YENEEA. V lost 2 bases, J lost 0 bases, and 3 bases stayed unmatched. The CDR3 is CASSLTGASNTGELFF. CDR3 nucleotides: TGTGCCAGCAGCTTAACAGGGGCCTCGAACACCGGGGAGCTGTTTTTT. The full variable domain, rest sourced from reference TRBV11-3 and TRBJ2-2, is EAGVVQSPRYKIIEKKQPVAFWCNPISGHNTLYWYLQNLGQGPELLIRYENEEAVDDSQLPKDRFSAERLKGVDSTLKIQPAELGDSAVYLCASSLTGASNTGELFFGEGSRLTVL.

CDR3 loop: CAWRAQGAGGTEAFF. The CDR3 DNA reads TGTGCCTGGAGAGCCCAGGGGGCAGGAGGCACTGAAGCTTTCTTT. V is TRBV30 and J is TRBJ1-1; TRBD1 agrees at 8 bases. This CDR3 has 15 residues. CDR1 and CDR2 from the germline V gene are GTSNPN and SVGIG (reference sequence). J gave up 4 bases and V 3 bases, and 10 bases lay outside the gene matches.

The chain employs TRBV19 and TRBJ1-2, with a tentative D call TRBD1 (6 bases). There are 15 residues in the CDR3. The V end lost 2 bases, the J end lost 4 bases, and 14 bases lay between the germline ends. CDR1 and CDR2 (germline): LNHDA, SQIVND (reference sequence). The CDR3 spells CASSIPGATIYGYTF. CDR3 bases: TGTGCCAGTAGTATACCGGGGGCAACCATCTATGGCTACACCTTC.

DNA for the CDR3: TGTGCCAGTAGTATCGGGGGATCTGGTCGCTACGAGCAGTACTTC. The encoded protein is CASSIGGSGRYEQYF. The chain uses TRBV19 and TRBJ2-7; possibly TRBD2 for D (6 bases). The CDR3 is made up of 15 amino acids. Deletions cut 3 bases from V and 3 bases from J, with 15 bases between. CDR1 is LNHDA, CDR2 SQIVND, per germline (reference sequence).

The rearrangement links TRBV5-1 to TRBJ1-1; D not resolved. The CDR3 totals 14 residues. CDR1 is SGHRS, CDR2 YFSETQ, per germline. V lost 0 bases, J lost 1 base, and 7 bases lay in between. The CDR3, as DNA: TGCGCCAGCAGCTTGGGGAGTTCGAACACTGAAGCTTTCTTT. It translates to CASSLGSSNTEAFF. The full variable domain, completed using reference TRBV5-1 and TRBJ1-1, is KAGVTQTPRYLIKTRGQQVTLSCSPISGHRSVSWYQQTPGQGLQFLFEYFSETQRNKGNFPGRFSGRQFSNSRSEMNVSTLELGDSALYLCASSLGSSNTEAFFGQGTRLTVV.

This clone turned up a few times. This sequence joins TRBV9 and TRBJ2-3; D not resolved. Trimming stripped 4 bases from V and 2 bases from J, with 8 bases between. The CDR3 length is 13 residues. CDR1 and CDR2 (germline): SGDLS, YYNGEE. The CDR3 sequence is CASSSLTTDTQYF. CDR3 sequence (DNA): TGTGCCAGCAGCTCCCTCACCACAGATACGCAGTATTTT.

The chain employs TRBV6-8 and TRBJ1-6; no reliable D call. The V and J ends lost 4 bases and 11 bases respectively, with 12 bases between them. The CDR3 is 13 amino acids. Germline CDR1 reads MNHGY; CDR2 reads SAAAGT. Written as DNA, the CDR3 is TGTGCCAGCAGTTTTTCAGAAATCCCACCCCTCCACTTT. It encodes CASSFSEIPPLHF.

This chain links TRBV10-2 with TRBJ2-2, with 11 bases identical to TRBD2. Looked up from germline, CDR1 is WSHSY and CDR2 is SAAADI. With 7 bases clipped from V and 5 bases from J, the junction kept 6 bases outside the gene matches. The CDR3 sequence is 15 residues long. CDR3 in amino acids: CASMSSGGATGELFF. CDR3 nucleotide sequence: TGCGCCAGCATGAGTAGCGGGGGGGCTACCGGGGAGCTGTTTTTT.

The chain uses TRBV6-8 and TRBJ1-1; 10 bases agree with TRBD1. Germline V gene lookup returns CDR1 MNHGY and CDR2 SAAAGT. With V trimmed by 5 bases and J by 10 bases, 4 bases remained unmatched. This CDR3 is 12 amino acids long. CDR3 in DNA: TGTGCCAGCAGTCCAGACAGGGGGCGAGCTTTCTTT. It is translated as CASSPDRGRAFF.

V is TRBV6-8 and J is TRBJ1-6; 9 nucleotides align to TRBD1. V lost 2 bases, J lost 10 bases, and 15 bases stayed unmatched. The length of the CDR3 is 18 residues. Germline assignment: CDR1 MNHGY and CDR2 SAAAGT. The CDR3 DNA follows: TGTGCCAGCAGTTACGGGCCGGGACAGGGACTTAGCGAGTCACCCCTCCACTTT. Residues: CASSYGPGQGLSESPLHF.

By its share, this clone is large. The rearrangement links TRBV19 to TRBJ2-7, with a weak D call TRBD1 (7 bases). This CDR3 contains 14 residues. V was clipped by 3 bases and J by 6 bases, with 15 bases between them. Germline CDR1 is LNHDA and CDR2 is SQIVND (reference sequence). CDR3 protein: CASSMVQGGAEQYF. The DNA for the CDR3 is TGTGCCAGTAGTATGGTCCAGGGGGGCGCCGAGCAGTACTTC.

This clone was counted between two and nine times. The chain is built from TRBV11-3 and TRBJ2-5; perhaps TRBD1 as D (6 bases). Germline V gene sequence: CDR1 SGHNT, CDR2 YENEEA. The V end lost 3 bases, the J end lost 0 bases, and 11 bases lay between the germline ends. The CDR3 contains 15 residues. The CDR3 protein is CASSLWYRDQETQYF. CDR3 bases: TGTGCCAGCAGCTTGTGGTACAGGGACCAAGAGACCCAGTACTTC.

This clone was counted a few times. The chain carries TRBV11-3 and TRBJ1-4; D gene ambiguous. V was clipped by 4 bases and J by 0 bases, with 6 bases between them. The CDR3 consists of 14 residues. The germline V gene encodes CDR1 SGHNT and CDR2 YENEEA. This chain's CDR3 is CASSSQTTNEKLFF. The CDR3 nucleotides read TGTGCCAGCAGCTCACAGACAACTAATGAAAAACTGTTTTTT.

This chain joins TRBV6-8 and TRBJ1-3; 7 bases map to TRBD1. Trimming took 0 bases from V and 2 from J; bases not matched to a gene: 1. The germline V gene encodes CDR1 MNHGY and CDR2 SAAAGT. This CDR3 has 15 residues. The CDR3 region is CASSYSTGAGNTIYF. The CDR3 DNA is TGTGCCAGCAGTTACTCTACAGGGGCTGGAAACACCATATATTTT.

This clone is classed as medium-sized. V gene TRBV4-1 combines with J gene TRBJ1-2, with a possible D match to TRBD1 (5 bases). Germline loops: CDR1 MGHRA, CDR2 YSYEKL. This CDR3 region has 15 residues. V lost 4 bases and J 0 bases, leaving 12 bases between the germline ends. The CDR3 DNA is TGCGCCAGCAGCCCCATACCACAGGCTAACTATGGCTACACCTTC. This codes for CASSPIPQANYGYTF.

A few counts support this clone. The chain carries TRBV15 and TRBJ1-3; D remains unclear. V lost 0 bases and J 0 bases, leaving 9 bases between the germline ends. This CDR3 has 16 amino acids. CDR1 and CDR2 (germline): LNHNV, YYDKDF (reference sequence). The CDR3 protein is CATSRDRTASGNTIYF. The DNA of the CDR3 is TGTGCCACCAGCAGAGATAGAACAGCCTCTGGAAACACCATATATTTT.